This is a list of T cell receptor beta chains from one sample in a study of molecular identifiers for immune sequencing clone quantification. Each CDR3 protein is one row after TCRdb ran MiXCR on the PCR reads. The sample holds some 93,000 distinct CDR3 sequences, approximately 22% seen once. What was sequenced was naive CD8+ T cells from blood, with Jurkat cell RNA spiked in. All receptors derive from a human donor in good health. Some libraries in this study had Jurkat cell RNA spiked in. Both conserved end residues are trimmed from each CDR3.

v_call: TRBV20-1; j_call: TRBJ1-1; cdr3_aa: SARDPTGMNTEAF
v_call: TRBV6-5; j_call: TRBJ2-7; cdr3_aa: ASSYTDWKQQPYEQY
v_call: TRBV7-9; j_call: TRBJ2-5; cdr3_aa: ASSPGTSGRNPPTQY
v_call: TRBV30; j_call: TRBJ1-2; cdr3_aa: AWSPGQTKAYGYT
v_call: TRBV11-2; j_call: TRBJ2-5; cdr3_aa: ASSASPGQETQY
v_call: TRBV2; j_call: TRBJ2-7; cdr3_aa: ASSEAVGLSSYEQY
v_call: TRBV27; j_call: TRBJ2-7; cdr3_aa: ASSPGTGHYEQY
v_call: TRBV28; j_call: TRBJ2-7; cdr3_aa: ASSLPNYEQY
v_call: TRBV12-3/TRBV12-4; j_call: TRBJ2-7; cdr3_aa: ASSLLDSYEQY
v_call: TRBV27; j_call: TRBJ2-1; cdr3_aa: ASSAGTSINEQF
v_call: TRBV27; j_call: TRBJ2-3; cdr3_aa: ASSPLNTDTQY
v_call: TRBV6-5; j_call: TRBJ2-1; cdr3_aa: ASSYGAGGFNEQF
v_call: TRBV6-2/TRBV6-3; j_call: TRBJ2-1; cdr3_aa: ASSLVAGAYNEQF
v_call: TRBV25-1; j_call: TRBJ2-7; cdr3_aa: ASSVGRLHFSYEQY
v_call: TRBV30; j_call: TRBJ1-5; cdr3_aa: AYSTGGYQPQH
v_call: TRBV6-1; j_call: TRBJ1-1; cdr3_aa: ASSEPFAQGMNTEAF
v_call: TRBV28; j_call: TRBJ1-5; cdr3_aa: ASSPAHEGFQPQH
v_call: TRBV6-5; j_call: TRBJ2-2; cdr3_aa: ASSILAPNTGELF